The 24 T cell receptor beta chains presented below share a single source sample, sequenced in a study of graft-versus-host responses after intestinal transplantation. Libraries were prepared by immunoSEQ multiplex PCR; TCRdb keeps only in-frame clonotypes and omits some of them. Found here are about 100,000 clones, around 90% of them singletons; the top ten hold roughly 15%. This specimen was PBMCs, taken about 450 days after intestinal transplant. The receptors were sampled from a human patient who received an intestinal transplant, so some T cells may come from the graft donor.

The rearrangement uses TRBV6-5 and TRBJ1-6; TRBD1 might be the D (6 bases). Trimming removed 4 bases at V and 5 bases at J, with 9 bases between. There are 14 residues in the CDR3. Germline V gives CDR1 MNHEY, CDR2 SVGAGI. The CDR3 protein is CASSSRGNNSPLHF. CDR3 nucleotide sequence: TGTGCCAGCAGTTCCAGGGGAAATAATTCACCCCTCCACTTT.

This chain joins TRBV12-5 and TRBJ2-6, with 11 positions matching TRBD2. J was trimmed by 4 bases and V by 5 bases; bases with no gene match: 4. This CDR3 spans 16 amino acids. Germline V gene lookup returns CDR1 LGHNT and CDR2 FRNRAP. The CDR3 spells CASGLRTSGGANVLTF. In DNA form, the CDR3 reads TGTGCTAGTGGTCTTCGGACTAGCGGGGGGGCCAACGTCCTGACTTTC. Together with reference TRBV12-5 and TRBJ2-6, the CDR3 gives the full variable domain: DARVTQTPRHKVTEMGQEVTMRCQPILGHNTVFWYRQTMMQGLELLAYFRNRAPLDDSGMPKDRFSAEMPDATLATLKIQPSEPRDSAVYFCASGLRTSGGANVLTFGAGSRLTVL.

The chain carries TRBV6-5 and TRBJ1-5; 7 bases agree with TRBD1. This CDR3 comprises 14 residues. Germline CDR1 MNHEY, CDR2 SVGAGI. J gave up 1 base and V 6 bases, and 3 bases lay outside the gene matches. The CDR3 loop reads CASRMTGSNQPQHF. CDR3 sequence (DNA): TGTGCCAGCAGGATGACAGGGAGCAATCAGCCCCAGCATTTT.

The chain carries TRBV6-1 and TRBJ1-2, with a weak D call TRBD1 (6 bases). V was trimmed by 7 bases and J by 2 bases, leaving 11 bases between them. The CDR3 sequence is 13 residues long. Germline loops: CDR1 MNHNS, CDR2 SASEGT. Here the CDR3 DNA reads TGTGCCAGCAACAGGGATCCCAACTATGGCTACACCTTC. Its translation: CASNRDPNYGYTF.

This chain uses TRBV6-1 with TRBJ1-3; possibly TRBD1 for D (5 bases). The germline V and J ends were trimmed by 3 bases and 5 bases, with 11 bases remaining between them. In germline, CDR1 is MNHNS, CDR2 SASEGT. The CDR3 consists of 14 residues. The CDR3 coding sequence is TGTGCCAGCAGTGAGACGGGACTAAGAAACACCATATATTTT. Its protein product is CASSETGLRNTIYF.

The chain recombines TRBV5-8 with TRBJ2-2, with 8 bases aligning to TRBD2. The CDR3 runs to 14 residues. The junction had 2 bases not matched to a gene; V was cut back by 3 bases and J by 4 bases. Germline V lookup: CDR1 SGHTS, CDR2 YDEGEE. The DNA for the CDR3 is TGTGCCAGCAGCTGGGCGGGGGGCACCGGGGAGCTGTTTTTT. This gives the protein CASSWAGGTGELFF.

The V and J genes are TRBV7-3 and TRBJ2-2; D perhaps matches TRBD1 (6 bases). This CDR3 contains 15 residues. V lost 5 bases and J 2 bases, leaving 12 bases between the germline ends. From germline, CDR1 is SGHTA and CDR2 FQGTGA. The CDR3 bases are TGTGCCAGCAGCCCAGGACAGACTAACACCGGGGAGCTGTTTTTT. Translating gives CASSPGQTNTGELFF.

The rearrangement joins TRBV6-6 to TRBJ2-2; TRBD1 matches 7 bases. Germline-derived CDR1 and CDR2 are MNHNY and SVGAGI (reference sequence). V shed 6 bases, J shed 0 bases, and the junction held 7 bases outside the gene matches. The CDR3 spans 16 residues. Here the CDR3 DNA reads TGTGCCAGCAGCCTTACGGACAGGCCGAACACCGGGGAGCTGTTTTTT. It specifies CASSLTDRPNTGELFF.

This clone was seen a single time. The chain is built from TRBV28 and TRBJ2-7, with D possibly TRBD1 on 6 matching bases. V was clipped by 1 base and J by 1 base, with 17 bases between them. Germline V lookup: CDR1 MDHEN, CDR2 SYDVKM. The CDR3 contains 17 residues. The CDR3 DNA follows: TGTGCCAGCAGTTTATCAGGGGCCCGACGTCGGTCCTACGAGCAGTACTTC. Encoded protein: CASSLSGARRRSYEQYF.

CDR3 nucleotide sequence: TGTGCCAGCAGCTTACTAGCGGGGGACACAGATACGCAGTATTTT. It yields the protein CASSLLAGDTDTQYF. This chain links TRBV7-6 with TRBJ2-3, with 10 bases identical to TRBD2. The CDR3 contains 15 residues. Germline V gene data show CDR1 as SGHVS and CDR2 as FNYEAQ. V shed 2 bases and J 2 bases; nucleotides not matched to a gene: 1.

The V call is TRBV18, the J call TRBJ2-1, with TRBD1 matching over 9 bases. The CDR3 has 13 amino acids. The trim removed 6 bases at V and 9 bases at J, leaving 6 bases unmatched. Per germline, CDR1 KGHSH and CDR2 LQKENI. CDR3 nucleotides: TGTGCCAGCTCTAAGGACAGGGGCAGTGAGCAGTTCTTC. This encodes CASSKDRGSEQFF.

This sequence joins TRBV7-2 and TRBJ1-2; 9 bases align to TRBD1. This CDR3 contains 14 residues. Trimming took 5 bases from V and 3 from J; bases not matched to a gene: 4. Per the germline V gene, CDR1 is SGHTA and CDR2 is FQGNSA. The CDR3 sequence: CASSPRTGDYGYTF. In DNA form, the CDR3 reads TGTGCCAGCAGCCCACGGACAGGGGACTATGGCTACACCTTC.

V and J are TRBV5-6 and TRBJ2-1; D might be TRBD2 (5 bases). The CDR3 covers 12 residues. Trimming pared 2 bases from V and 9 bases from J, leaving 9 bases between. Germline lookup yields CDR1 SGHDT and CDR2 YYEEEE. Here the CDR3 DNA reads TGTGCCAGCAGCTTCGGGGTCCGTGAGCAGTTCTTC. This gives the protein CASSFGVREQFF.

The genes are TRBV7-9 and TRBJ1-5; D not resolved. V was cut by 2 bases and J by 7 bases, with 9 bases left in between. Germline V CDR1 and CDR2: SEHNR, FQNEAQ (reference sequence). This CDR3 contains 13 residues. CDR3 loop: CASSLSALQPQHF. DNA for the CDR3: TGTGCCAGCAGCTTAAGCGCCTTGCAGCCCCAGCATTTT.

The gene calls are TRBV6-1 and TRBJ2-4, with no clear D. This CDR3 is built from 13 residues. The V gene's germline CDR1 is MNHNS and CDR2 SASEGT. Deletions cut 7 bases from V and 8 bases from J, with 15 bases between. The CDR3 is CASMETLGHIQYF. The CDR3 DNA sequence: TGTGCCAGCATGGAGACCTTGGGCCACATTCAGTACTTC.

This clone was counted once. The gene calls are TRBV10-1 and TRBJ2-3; D not certain. The CDR3 covers 11 residues. The V gene's germline CDR1 is WNHNN and CDR2 SYGVQD (reference sequence). The CDR3 is CAEPLGHTQYF. Written as DNA, the CDR3 is TGCGCAGAACCCTTAGGGCACACGCAGTATTTT.

The V and J genes are TRBV6-5 and TRBJ1-2; 9 nucleotides match TRBD1. With 6 bases clipped from V and 8 bases from J, the junction kept 7 bases outside the gene matches. From germline, CDR1 is MNHEY and CDR2 SVGAGI. CDR3 length: 13 residues. The CDR3 loop reads CASRHDRGNGYTF. Here the CDR3 DNA reads TGTGCCAGCAGACACGACAGGGGGAACGGCTACACCTTC.

The J gene is TRBJ2-2, the V gene TRBV6-1; D remains unclear. The CDR3 spans 14 residues. The V gene lost 8 bases and the J gene lost 0 bases, with 10 bases spanning the gap. The germline V gene has CDR1 MNHNS and CDR2 SASEGT. The CDR3 DNA follows: TGTGCCAGCCACGACTGGACGAACACCGGGGAGCTGTTTTTT. Its protein is CASHDWTNTGELFF.

The chain combines TRBV4-1 with TRBJ1-6, with D unresolved. Trimming removed 1 base at V and 17 bases at J, with 12 bases between. The CDR3 spans 12 residues. CDR1 is MGHRA, CDR2 YSYEKL, per germline. CDR3 in DNA: TGCGCCAGCAGCCAAGTGCCCGGGGAGTTCCACTTT. Protein sequence: CASSQVPGEFHF.

This rearrangement joins TRBV11-2 to TRBJ2-5, with D tentatively TRBD1 or TRBD2 (6 bases each). The germline gives CDR1 SGHAT, CDR2 FQNNGV. This CDR3 comprises 14 residues. V lost 5 bases and J lost 2, with 12 bases in between. The CDR3 spells CASSVKGGQETQYF. As DNA, the CDR3 is TGTGCCAGCAGCGTGAAGGGGGGACAAGAGACCCAGTACTTC.

This rearrangement joins TRBV9 to TRBJ2-3; D tentatively fits TRBD1 or TRBD2 (5 bases each). Germline V gives CDR1 SGDLS, CDR2 YYNGEE. V lost 2 bases, J lost 5 bases, and 15 bases lay in between. The CDR3 has 15 residues. The CDR3 is CASSVYGGSGDTQYF. CDR3 coding DNA: TGTGCCAGCAGCGTGTATGGGGGATCGGGAGATACGCAGTATTTT. Full variable domain (outside the CDR3, taken from reference TRBV9 and TRBJ2-3): DSGVTQTPKHLITATGQRVTLRCSPRSGDLSVYWYQQSLDQGLQFLIQYYNGEERAKGNILERFSAQQFPDLHSELNLSSLELGDSALYFCASSVYGGSGDTQYFGPGTRLTVL.

This rearrangement joins TRBV9 to TRBJ2-2, with 7 bases lining up with TRBD1. The CDR3 is 17 residues long. The germline CDR1 and CDR2 sequences are SGDLS and YYNGEE. Losses at the gene ends were 2 bases for V and 3 bases for J; bases not matched to a gene: 10. CDR3 loop: CASSVPHRGLDTGELFF. The CDR3 bases are TGTGCCAGCAGCGTGCCCCACAGGGGTTTGGACACCGGGGAGCTGTTTTTT. Full variable domain (outside the CDR3, taken from reference TRBV9 and TRBJ2-2): DSGVTQTPKHLITATGQRVTLRCSPRSGDLSVYWYQQSLDQGLQFLIQYYNGEERAKGNILERFSAQQFPDLHSELNLSSLELGDSALYFCASSVPHRGLDTGELFFGEGSRLTVL.

The chain couples TRBV19 to TRBJ2-1; TRBD2 matches at 9 bases. This CDR3 has 16 residues. CDR1 and CDR2 from the germline V gene are LNHDA and SQIVND (reference sequence). The trim removed 4 bases at V and 2 bases at J, leaving 6 bases unmatched. The CDR3 nucleotides read TGTGCCAGTAGTAGGGCTAGCGGGGCACCCTACAATGAGCAGTTCTTC. Translating gives CASSRASGAPYNEQFF.

V and J are TRBV5-1 and TRBJ2-3; 12 bases are a match to TRBD2. There are 17 residues in the CDR3. V lost 0 bases, J lost 3 bases, and 5 bases stayed unmatched. Germline V gives CDR1 SGHRS, CDR2 YFSETQ. The CDR3 nucleotides are TGCGCCAGCAGCTTGGGGACTAGCGGGGTGTGGACAGATACGCAGTATTTT. It specifies CASSLGTSGVWTDTQYF.